Below, one T cell receptor (beta chain) is given with its context. These data are taken from a study of blood T cell repertoires in COVID-19. Study overall: The samples span acute and convalescent COVID-19 from the United States, Italy and Spain. Sample material is recorded as cDNA or gDNA derived from T cells, B-cell-depleted T cells, or PBMCs.

In the original analysis: Nucleated cell counts were estimated from reference gene primer amplification. The data were produced by immunoSEQ multiplex PCR, yet TCRdb's version contains in-frame clones alone and is incomplete. The DNA gave D and trimming, while V, J and clone size come from that table. The sample consists of roughly 250,000 clones, more than 75% of them appearing once. V was shortened by 5 bases and J by 4 bases, with 14 bases between the two germline ends. The CDR3 has 13 amino acids. Germline V gene data show CDR1 as GTSNPN and CDR2 as SVGIG (reference sequence). The J gene is TRBJ1-1, the V gene TRBV30, with D unresolved. What was sequenced was peripheral blood. This sequence was found in a woman aged 40-49 years who had recovered from COVID-19. The CDR3 loop is CAWGPGFGTEAFF. The CDR3 DNA reads TGTGCCTGGGGGCCGGGGTTTGGCACTGAAGCTTTCTTT.